This T cell receptor beta chain was profiled in a study of CD8+ T cells in alopecia areata. Once RNA had been extracted, it was reverse transcribed into cDNA to act as the sequencing template. Clones were read by immunoSEQ multiplex PCR, and TCRdb kept only the in-frame ones, dropping some. The sample contains about 270,000 clones, 50% to 75% of which appear only once. Trimming took off 0 bases at V and 8 bases at J, with 9 bases between the two ends. The CDR3 has 14 amino acids. The germline CDR1 and CDR2 sequences are SGDLS and YYNGEE. Treatment indicated: oral pan-JAK inhibitor, 5-10 mg twice daily.

V usage is TRBV9 and J usage is TRBJ1-6; no firm D call. Sequenced here: CD4+ T cells sorted from blood, sampled between weeks 51 and 54, from a patient treated with tofacitinib. The receptor's source is a human donor with alopecia areata. The CDR3 nucleotides are TGTGCCAGCAGCGTAGCGCCCAGCGATTCACCCCTCCACTTT. It translates to CASSVAPSDSPLHF.